The next 3 T cell receptor beta chains were all read from a single sample in a study of blood T cell repertoires in COVID-19. TCRdb's copy holds only in-frame clones and misses some; the assay was immunoSEQ multiplex PCR. The data show 160,000 or so clones, about 83% seen once. Input material: peripheral blood. All receptors come from a woman of 80 years or more with acute or convalescent COVID-19.

The sample holds one count of this clone. The chain employs TRBV2 and TRBJ2-3; 10 bases fit TRBD2. The CDR3 has 14 amino acids. V lost 6 bases to trimming and J lost 3 bases; unmatched junction nucleotides: 3. Germline assignment: CDR1 SNHLY and CDR2 FYNNEI. CDR3 coding DNA: TGTGCCAGCAGATTTAGCGGGAGGACAGATACGCAGTATTTT. Protein product: CASRFSGRTDTQYF.

The chain carries TRBV2 and TRBJ2-1; TRBD2 agrees at 8 bases. CDR3 size: 16 residues. The germline V gene encodes CDR1 SNHLY and CDR2 FYNNEI. V was clipped by 7 bases and J by 0 bases; unmatched bases: 8. CDR3: CASTLLSGSSYNEQFF. CDR3 DNA: TGTGCCAGCACCCTACTCAGCGGGAGCTCCTACAATGAGCAGTTCTTC.

The rearrangement joins TRBV4-2 to TRBJ2-1; the match to TRBD2 covers 10 bases. Germline values: CDR1 LGHNA, CDR2 YNFKEQ. The CDR3 loop spans 22 amino acids. The ends lost 1 base at V and 7 bases at J; junction bases unmatched: 25. In nucleotides, the CDR3 is TGTGCCAGCAGCCAAGTTCTTCTAAGCGGGGGGGTACAGTATCGTAGTAGGAATGAGCAGTTCTTC. This codes for CASSQVLLSGGVQYRSRNEQFF.